The T cell receptor (beta chain) under discussion was sequenced for a study of PD-L1 blockade in urothelial cancer. Turning to the study itself: Starting in the mid-2010s, patients were given atezolizumab (1,200 mg intravenously every 3 weeks).

Repertoires were generated with immunoSEQ multiplex PCR, while TCRdb's copy carries only in-frame clones and drops some. The table records more than 40,000 clones, approximately 90% of them present only once. This receptor was taken from a woman aged 55-70 years with urothelial cancer. The sequencing used PBMCs, collected around atezolizumab (anti-PD-L1) treatment.

CDR3: CASSVAGGLGNTIYF. In DNA, the CDR3 is TGTGCCAGCAGCGTAGCAGGGGGTTTGGGAAACACCATATATTTT. This chain joins TRBV9 and TRBJ1-3; 7 nucleotides match TRBD1. J was trimmed by 4 bases and V by 0 bases; bases with no gene match: 4. This CDR3 spans 15 amino acids. Germline V lookup: CDR1 SGDLS, CDR2 YYNGEE.